This TCR beta chain was sequenced in a study of identical twins. TCRdb reprocessed the 5' RACE reads with MiXCR, giving one entry per CDR3 protein. This sample has about 500,000 distinct CDR3 sequences, with 13% to 15% found just once. There are 18 residues in the CDR3. Germline V gene data show CDR1 as MNHEY and CDR2 as SVGAGI. J lost 3 bases, V lost 0 bases, and 9 bases had no gene match. This same sample was also taken into another study, of yellow fever vaccine responses in identical twins.

Material for sequencing was CD4+ T cells sorted from blood. The clonotype originates from a woman aged 18-30 years in good health. The chain combines TRBV6-5 with TRBJ2-1; TRBD2 matches 9 bases. For the CDR3, the DNA is TGTGCCAGCAGTTACTCGAGCGGTAGCGGGAGAGTCTACAATGAGCAGTTCTTC. Amino acids: CASSYSSGSGRVYNEQFF.